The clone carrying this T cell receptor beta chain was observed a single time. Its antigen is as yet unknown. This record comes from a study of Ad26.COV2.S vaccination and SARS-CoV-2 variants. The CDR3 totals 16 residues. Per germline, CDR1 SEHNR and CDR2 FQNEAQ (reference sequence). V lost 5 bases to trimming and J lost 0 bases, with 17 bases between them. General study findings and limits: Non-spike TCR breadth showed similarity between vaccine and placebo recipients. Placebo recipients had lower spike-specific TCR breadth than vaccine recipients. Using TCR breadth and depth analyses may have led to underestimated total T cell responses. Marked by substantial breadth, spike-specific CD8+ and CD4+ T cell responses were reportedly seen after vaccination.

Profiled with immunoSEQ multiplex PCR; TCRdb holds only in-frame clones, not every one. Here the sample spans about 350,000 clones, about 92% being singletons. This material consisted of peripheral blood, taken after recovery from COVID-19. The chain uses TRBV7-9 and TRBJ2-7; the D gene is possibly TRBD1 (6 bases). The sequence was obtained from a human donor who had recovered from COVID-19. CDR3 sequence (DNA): TGTGCCAGCAGCCCCTCCGGCAAGGGACACTCCTACGAGCAGTACTTC. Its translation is CASSPSGKGHSYEQYF.